The entry below describes one T cell receptor (beta chain). The antigen remains unidentified. V was pared by 0 bases and J by 6 bases, with 13 bases between. This CDR3 is built from 15 residues. The germline V gene encodes CDR1 SGHDT and CDR2 YYEEEE. These data are taken from a study of shared clonotypes between healthy human individuals. Study findings and constraints: Rarefaction revealed incomplete sorted-subset sequencing despite large depth. On the whole, naive subsets had larger estimated richness than memory subsets had.

Measured with immunoSEQ multiplex PCR; TCRdb has only the in-frame clones, and not every one. Of 1.4 million to 1.5 million clones listed, roughly 96% are singletons. The J gene is TRBJ2-1, the V gene TRBV5-6; D is perhaps TRBD2 (5 bases). The sequence came from a young man in good health. Source material: naive CD4+ T cells sorted from blood. The sample's subset: CD45RA+ positively selected. The CDR3 sequence: CASSLETNYPNEQFF. The DNA for the CDR3 is TGTGCCAGCAGCTTGGAGACTAACTACCCCAATGAGCAGTTCTTC.